This T cell receptor (beta chain) is from a study of post-analysis software for immune sequencing data. Study-wide findings and caveats: Normalized Chao1 diversity was significantly reduced in patients versus controls. Compared with controls, patients had more of about 5 TRBV segments, including TRBV5-6, TRBV5-1 and TRBV20-1.

Unique molecular identifiers were carried by the TCR beta cDNA libraries. Via MiXCR, TCRdb re-called the PCR reads, giving one row per CDR3 protein. The data show fewer than 600,000 distinct CDR3 sequences, approximately 45% seen once. Germline V gene sequence: CDR1 MDHEN, CDR2 SYDVKM. This CDR3 has 20 residues. V was clipped by 6 bases and J by 3 bases; unmatched bases: 21. Details on this clonotype: Its antigen remains unidentified.

Sequencing was done on a sample of blood. The sequence was collected from a girl aged 5 to 17 with multiple sclerosis. This rearrangement joins TRBV28 to TRBJ2-3; 10 bases align to TRBD2. CDR3 DNA: TGTGCCAGCAGCTTCACCCTAAGACTAGCGGGTGGGTCTGTAACAGATACGCAGTATTTT. This gives the protein CASSFTLRLAGGSVTDTQYF. The entire variable domain, with the rest obtained from reference TRBV28 and TRBJ2-3, is as follows: DVKVTQSSRYLVKRTGEKVFLECVQDMDHENMFWYRQDPGLGLRLIYFSYDVKMKEKGDIPEGYSVSREKKERFSLILESASTNQTSMYLCASSFTLRLAGGSVTDTQYFGPGTRLTVL.